This T cell receptor beta chain is drawn from a study of shared clonotypes between healthy human individuals. The CDR3 loop spans 15 amino acids. V shed 2 bases and J shed 1 base, with 9 bases lying between them. Germline-derived CDR1 and CDR2 are MNHEY and SMNVEV (reference sequence). Clones were read by immunoSEQ multiplex PCR, and TCRdb kept only the in-frame ones, dropping some. The table has around 700,000 clones, around four fifths seen once. This TCR was recovered from a woman aged 25 to 39 in good health. Sequencing was carried out using memory CD4+ T cells sorted from blood. Described subset: CD45RA-negative fraction. The chain uses TRBV27 and TRBJ2-1; no definite D call. This chain's CDR3 is CASSLDWLSYNEQFF. The CDR3 DNA sequence: TGTGCCAGCAGTTTAGACTGGCTATCCTACAATGAGCAGTTCTTC.